Presented here are 30 T cell receptor beta chains from one specimen sequenced in a study of blood T cell repertoires in COVID-19. TCRdb's copy holds only in-frame clones and misses some; the assay was immunoSEQ multiplex PCR. The sample consists of approximately 190,000 clones, around 85% of them appearing once. The specimen was peripheral blood. These receptors all stem from a man in his sixties or seventies with active or convalescent COVID-19.

This chain connects TRBV11-2 to TRBJ1-1; a weak D match, TRBD1 (5 bases). The CDR3 is 17 amino acids. Trimming removed 6 bases from V and 1 base from J, with 21 bases in between. Germline V CDR1 and CDR2: SGHAT, FQNNGV. CDR3 nucleotide sequence: TGTGCCAGCAGGGCTGGGGGGAAGGTGAGGACGAACACTGAAGCTTTCTTT. As protein: CASRAGGKVRTNTEAFF. Variable domain in full (rest from reference TRBV11-2 and TRBJ1-1): EAGVAQSPRYKIIEKRQSVAFWCNPISGHATLYWYQQILGQGPKLLIQFQNNGVVDDSQLPKDRFSAERLKGVDSTLKIQPAKLEDSAVYLCASRAGGKVRTNTEAFFGQGTRLTVV.

The V and J genes are TRBV5-4 and TRBJ2-1; TRBD2 matches 11 bases. Germline-derived CDR1 and CDR2 are SGHNT and YYREEE (reference sequence). Trimming at V came to 4 bases and at J to 4 bases, leaving 7 bases not matched to a gene. CDR3 length: 16 amino acids. The CDR3 nucleotides read TGTGCCAGCAGCAGGGGGACTAGCGGAGATTACAATGAGCAGTTCTTC. Translated, it gives CASSRGTSGDYNEQFF.

The rearrangement joins TRBV6-2 or TRBV6-3 to TRBJ2-1, with 12 positions matching TRBD1. The germline CDR1 and CDR2 sequences are MNHEY and SVGEGT. The CDR3 covers 15 residues. The trim removed 6 bases at V and 8 bases at J, leaving 8 bases unmatched. CDR3 sequence reads: CASSSGTGGRDEQFF. Here the CDR3 DNA reads TGTGCCAGCAGCTCCGGGACAGGGGGCAGGGATGAGCAGTTCTTC.

This sequence joins TRBV28 and TRBJ1-2; TRBD1 matches at 10 bases. The CDR3 is made up of 14 amino acids. Germline CDR1 MDHEN, CDR2 SYDVKM. V shed 5 bases and J 3 bases; nucleotides not matched to a gene: 3. CDR3 amino acids: CASSLTGGDYGYTF. The CDR3 nucleotides are TGTGCCAGCAGTCTGACAGGGGGCGACTATGGCTACACCTTC.

The chain couples TRBV29-1 to TRBJ2-7, with 9 bases lining up with TRBD1. The V segment lost 3 bases and the J segment 3 bases; nucleotides outside the gene matches: 9. CDR1 is SQVTM, CDR2 ANQGSEA, per germline. The CDR3 is made up of 15 amino acids. The CDR3 coding sequence is TGCAGCGTTGACATCCGGGACAGGGCTATCTACGAGCAGTACTTC. This translates into CSVDIRDRAIYEQYF.

The rearrangement links TRBV9 to TRBJ1-2; tentative D call: TRBD1 (5 bases). V was shortened by 0 bases and J by 8 bases, with 14 bases between the two germline ends. CDR3 size: 14 residues. CDR1 is SGDLS and CDR2 is YYNGEE in the germline V gene. This chain's CDR3 is CASSVEAAQGGYTF. The DNA for the CDR3 is TGTGCCAGCAGCGTAGAGGCGGCCCAGGGAGGCTACACCTTC.

The sample holds one count of this clone. The DNA for the CDR3 is TGCGCCAGCAGCTTGGCGGGGGGCGTGGGAGAGACCCAGTACTTC. It yields the protein CASSLAGGVGETQYF. The V call is TRBV5-1, the J call TRBJ2-5; D is perhaps TRBD2 (7 bases). The V end was cut by 0 bases, the J end by 4 bases, with 13 bases between. Germline lookup yields CDR1 SGHRS and CDR2 YFSETQ. CDR3 length: 15 amino acids.

The chain combines TRBV6-2 or TRBV6-3 with TRBJ2-3; 9 positions match TRBD2. The CDR3 covers 15 residues. V dropped 5 bases and J dropped 2; count of bases not matched to a gene: 5. The germline V gene has CDR1 MNHEY and CDR2 SVGEGT. For the CDR3, the DNA is TGTGCCAGCAGTCCAGTAGCGGGAGTCACAGATACGCAGTATTTT. It yields the protein CASSPVAGVTDTQYF.

The chain links TRBV5-1 to TRBJ2-7; D not certain. V lost 1 base to trimming and J lost 2 bases, with 13 bases between them. The CDR3 length is 15 residues. Germline CDR1 is SGHRS and CDR2 is YFSETQ. CDR3 region: CASSLSDPSAYEQYF. CDR3 bases: TGCGCCAGCAGCTTGAGCGATCCCTCAGCCTACGAGCAGTACTTC.

The chain joins TRBV10-3 to TRBJ2-2; D gene unclear. Germline V gives CDR1 ENHRY, CDR2 SYGVKD. This CDR3 is 12 amino acids long. Trimming left V 10 bases short and J 2 bases short, with 8 bases between. CDR3 protein: CATAANTGELFF. The CDR3 coding sequence is TGTGCCACCGCGGCAAACACCGGGGAGCTGTTTTTT.

The chain recombines TRBV5-6 with TRBJ1-4; D is unclear. This CDR3 contains 15 residues. Between the trimmed V and J ends, which lost 2 bases and 7 bases, there was a span of 15 bases. Germline loops: CDR1 SGHDT, CDR2 YYEEEE. This chain's CDR3 is CASSLNAGGFEKLFF. In DNA, the CDR3 is TGTGCCAGCAGCTTAAATGCAGGAGGGTTTGAAAAACTGTTTTTT.

A single count supports this clone. The chain couples TRBV9 to TRBJ1-2; unclear D gene. The germline V gene has CDR1 SGDLS and CDR2 YYNGEE. This CDR3 region has 16 residues. V dropped 4 bases and J dropped 0 bases, with 16 bases sitting between them. The CDR3 reads CASSFPSAGANYGYTF. The CDR3 coding sequence is TGTGCCAGCAGCTTCCCCTCGGCGGGCGCTAACTATGGCTACACCTTC.

The J gene is TRBJ2-7, the V gene TRBV28; the match to TRBD1 covers 8 bases. Germline V lookup: CDR1 MDHEN, CDR2 SYDVKM. The CDR3 is 15 amino acids. Trimming at V came to 5 bases and at J to 1 base, leaving 7 bases not matched to a gene. The CDR3 coding sequence is TGTGCCAGCAGTCCGACAGGGGAAGGATCCTACGAGCAGTACTTC. Translating it yields CASSPTGEGSYEQYF. The complete variable domain, with remaining parts taken from reference TRBV28 and TRBJ2-7, reads DVKVTQSSRYLVKRTGEKVFLECVQDMDHENMFWYRQDPGLGLRLIYFSYDVKMKEKGDIPEGYSVSREKKERFSLILESASTNQTSMYLCASSPTGEGSYEQYFGPGTRLTVT.

V and J are TRBV10-3 and TRBJ2-7; the D gene is possibly TRBD1 (6 bases). The germline V gene has CDR1 ENHRY and CDR2 SYGVKD. V lost 3 bases and J lost 6, with 15 bases in between. CDR3 length: 14 amino acids. The CDR3 nucleotides are TGTGCCATCAGTGACTCAACAGGGTGGGGCGAGCAGTACTTC. This gives the protein CAISDSTGWGEQYF.

The chain recombines TRBV18 with TRBJ2-6; 7 bases are a match to TRBD1. Trimming removed 2 bases from V and 0 bases from J; junction bases left unmatched: 10. The germline CDR1 and CDR2 sequences are KGHSH and LQKENI. CDR3 length: 19 amino acids. CDR3 amino acids: CASSPVLGQVTSGANVLTF. CDR3 in DNA: TGTGCCAGCTCACCAGTATTAGGACAGGTGACCTCTGGGGCCAACGTCCTGACTTTC.

The J gene is TRBJ1-5, the V gene TRBV7-2; 8 bases are a match to TRBD1. Germline lookup yields CDR1 SGHTA and CDR2 FQGNSA. V gave up 3 bases and J gave up 3 bases; unmatched junction bases: 4. The CDR3 loop spans 15 amino acids. The CDR3: CASSFGQGANQPQHF. CDR3 in DNA: TGTGCCAGCAGCTTTGGGCAGGGGGCCAATCAGCCCCAGCATTTT.

With regard to this clone: One junction end disagrees with the germline gene, perhaps due to a read error. The chain couples TRBV6-5 to TRBJ2-1; TRBD2 aligns across 10 bases. Germline V CDR1 and CDR2: MNHEY, SVGAGI. This CDR3 is 12 amino acids long. CDR3 loop: CATSSGRSEQFF. In DNA, the CDR3 is TGTGCCACCAGTAGCGGGAGGAGTGAGCAGTTCTTC.

V gene TRBV4-3 combines with J gene TRBJ1-2; possibly TRBD1 for D (6 bases). Germline CDR1 is LGHNA and CDR2 is YSLEER. V gave up 0 bases and J gave up 1 base, with 9 bases separating them. This CDR3 comprises 15 residues. DNA of the CDR3: TGCGCCAGCAGCCAAGAGGGACACCTTAACTATGGCTACACCTTC. Translating gives CASSQEGHLNYGYTF.

This chain links TRBV3-1 (or the pseudogene TRBV3-2) with TRBJ1-5; D remains ambiguous. Germline V CDR1 and CDR2: LGHDT, YNNKEL (reference sequence). The CDR3 totals 15 residues. V lost 1 base to trimming and J lost 10 bases, with 17 bases between them. The CDR3 DNA follows: TGTGCCAGCAGCCAAGGGGCGGGAAGCCCAAGTCCCCAGCATTTT. Translated, it gives CASSQGAGSPSPQHF.

V is TRBV5-4 and J is TRBJ1-3; no clear D. With 3 bases removed from V and 0 bases from J, the gap between germline ends came to 13 bases. Germline V gene sequence: CDR1 SGHNT, CDR2 YYREEE (reference sequence). CDR3 length: 16 amino acids. Written as DNA, the CDR3 is TGTGCCAGCAGCTGGGAGGAGGGTCTCTCTGGAAACACCATATATTTT. Its translation is CASSWEEGLSGNTIYF.

This chain links TRBV19 with TRBJ2-3, with 8 bases aligning to TRBD1. From germline, CDR1 is LNHDA and CDR2 SQIVND (reference sequence). The V gene end was trimmed by 5 bases and the J gene end by 1 base; junction bases not matched to a gene: 8. The CDR3 totals 16 residues. CDR3 DNA sequence: TGTGCCAGTAGTCGAACTCCAGGGGGCCGCACAGATACGCAGTATTTT. Encoded protein: CASSRTPGGRTDTQYF.

There are a few counts of this clone. This chain joins TRBV7-2 and TRBJ2-1; 8 bases fit TRBD1. V shed 3 bases, J shed 8 bases, and the junction held 6 bases outside the gene matches. Germline V lookup: CDR1 SGHTA, CDR2 FQGNSA. CDR3 length equals 14 residues. The CDR3 here is CASSLAGGSYEQFF. For the CDR3, the DNA is TGTGCCAGCAGCTTGGCAGGGGGCTCGTATGAGCAGTTCTTC.

The chain recombines TRBV28 with TRBJ2-7; D not resolved. The CDR3 sequence is 13 residues long. Trimming left V 6 bases short and J 4 bases short, with 13 bases between. Germline values: CDR1 MDHEN, CDR2 SYDVKM. The CDR3 DNA reads as TGTGCCAGCAGCATCCCTGGCTCGTACGAGCAGTACTTC. It specifies CASSIPGSYEQYF.

This sequence joins TRBV27 and TRBJ1-2; 11 bases fit TRBD1. Per germline, CDR1 MNHEY and CDR2 SMNVEV (reference sequence). The CDR3 runs to 17 residues. The ends lost 6 bases at V and 8 bases at J; junction bases unmatched: 17. This chain's CDR3 is CASSPRQDGQGARGYTF. The CDR3 DNA reads TGTGCCAGCAGCCCCCGACAAGACGGACAGGGGGCCAGAGGCTACACCTTC.

The chain combines TRBV19 with TRBJ1-2; 8 bases are a match to TRBD1. V shed 6 bases, J shed 4 bases, and the junction held 10 bases outside the gene matches. This CDR3 contains 15 residues. Germline V gives CDR1 LNHDA, CDR2 SQIVND (reference sequence). CDR3 nucleotides: TGTGCCAGTAGGCCTACAGGGGGTTCTATCTATGGCTACACCTTC. Translated, it gives CASRPTGGSIYGYTF.

The CDR3 loop is CASRDRVNYGYTF. CDR3 DNA sequence: TGTGCCAGCAGAGACAGGGTTAACTATGGCTACACCTTC. This chain uses TRBV2 with TRBJ1-2, with TRBD1 matching 7 bases. Germline assignment: CDR1 SNHLY and CDR2 FYNNEI. The V segment lost 6 bases and the J segment 1 base; nucleotides outside the gene matches: 2. CDR3 size: 13 residues.

V gene TRBV28 combines with J gene TRBJ2-7; D perhaps matches TRBD1 (6 bases). The CDR3 spans 14 residues. Trimming removed 8 bases from V and 7 bases from J, with 21 bases in between. Germline V gene lookup returns CDR1 MDHEN and CDR2 SYDVKM. The CDR3 spells CASLTGNPTGEQYF. In DNA, the CDR3 is TGTGCCAGCTTAACAGGGAACCCTACGGGGGAGCAGTACTTC.

The J gene is TRBJ1-5, the V gene TRBV5-1; TRBD1 matches at 7 bases. The junction had 13 bases not matched to a gene; V was cut back by 3 bases and J by 4 bases. This CDR3 has 17 amino acids. The V gene's germline CDR1 is SGHRS and CDR2 YFSETQ. CDR3 in DNA: TGCGCCAGCAGCTACTCCGCCGACAGGGCCGGGAATCAGCCCCAGCATTTT. This codes for CASSYSADRAGNQPQHF. The complete variable domain, with remaining parts taken from reference TRBV5-1 and TRBJ1-5, reads KAGVTQTPRYLIKTRGQQVTLSCSPISGHRSVSWYQQTPGQGLQFLFEYFSETQRNKGNFPGRFSGRQFSNSRSEMNVSTLELGDSALYLCASSYSADRAGNQPQHFGDGTRLSIL.

V is TRBV6-5 and J is TRBJ2-7, with a possible D match to TRBD1 (6 bases). The germline V gene encodes CDR1 MNHEY and CDR2 SVGAGI. Between the trimmed V and J ends, which lost 0 bases and 1 base, there was a span of 10 bases. This CDR3 has 15 residues. CDR3 in amino acids: CASSYSVDSSYEQYF. As DNA, the CDR3 is TGTGCCAGCAGTTACTCGGTGGACAGTTCCTACGAGCAGTACTTC.

The chain joins TRBV19 to TRBJ1-5; D is unresolved. This CDR3 is 15 amino acids long. Trimming stripped 5 bases from V and 0 bases from J, with 11 bases between. CDR1 and CDR2 from the germline V gene are LNHDA and SQIVND (reference sequence). CDR3 loop: CASSSWADSNQPQHF. CDR3 coding DNA: TGTGCCAGTAGTTCATGGGCAGATAGCAATCAGCCCCAGCATTTT.